This T cell receptor (beta chain) originates from a study of cytomegalovirus exposure and HLA in healthy donors. V gave up 3 bases and J gave up 0 bases, with 9 bases separating them. The CDR3 contains 15 residues. Per the germline V gene, CDR1 is SNHLY and CDR2 is FYNNEI. Primers: 60 Vbeta forward and 13 Jbeta reverse. Here immunoSEQ multiplex PCR was the method, and the copy in TCRdb shows in-frame clones only, minus some. The sample records 180,000 or so clones, approximately 80% being singletons. What was sequenced was PBMCs. The clonotype was recovered from a woman younger than 35 in good health and CMV-seronegative. This chain links TRBV2 with TRBJ2-1; D gene uncertain. In DNA form, the CDR3 reads TGTGCCAGCAGTGATCTTTTTAGCTCCTACAATGAGCAGTTCTTC. Translation gives CASSDLFSSYNEQFF.